This T cell receptor (beta chain) was recovered during a study of shared clonotypes between healthy human individuals. Notes on the study in general: Non-shared clonotypes had lower generation probabilities than clonotypes shared by all four sorted-subset donors.

This CDR3 is 14 amino acids long. The V gene end was trimmed by 6 bases and the J gene end by 3 bases; junction bases not matched to a gene: 5. Germline CDR1 MNHEY, CDR2 SMNVEV (reference sequence). Only one count was recorded for this clone. As yet, its antigen is unknown. Possible read error: a much larger clone is one base away. The same CDR3 can be traced to other DNA sequences in this sample. Only CD45RO-negative cells positively selected for CCR7 counted as naive CD8 cells, so terminally differentiated effector memory CD45RA+ cells were excluded. The assay was immunoSEQ multiplex PCR, and TCRdb's table has in-frame clones only and misses some. The sample lists around 610,000 clones, approximately 96% seen once, with roughly 0.12% in the top ten.

The source material was naive CD8+ T cells sorted from blood. This clonotype was sampled from a woman aged 25 to 39 in good health. The gene calls are TRBV27 and TRBJ2-7; 10 bases match TRBD1. The DNA for the CDR3 is TGTGCCAGCAGCCCCGGGACAGGGGACTACGAGCAGTACTTC. It translates to CASSPGTGDYEQYF.